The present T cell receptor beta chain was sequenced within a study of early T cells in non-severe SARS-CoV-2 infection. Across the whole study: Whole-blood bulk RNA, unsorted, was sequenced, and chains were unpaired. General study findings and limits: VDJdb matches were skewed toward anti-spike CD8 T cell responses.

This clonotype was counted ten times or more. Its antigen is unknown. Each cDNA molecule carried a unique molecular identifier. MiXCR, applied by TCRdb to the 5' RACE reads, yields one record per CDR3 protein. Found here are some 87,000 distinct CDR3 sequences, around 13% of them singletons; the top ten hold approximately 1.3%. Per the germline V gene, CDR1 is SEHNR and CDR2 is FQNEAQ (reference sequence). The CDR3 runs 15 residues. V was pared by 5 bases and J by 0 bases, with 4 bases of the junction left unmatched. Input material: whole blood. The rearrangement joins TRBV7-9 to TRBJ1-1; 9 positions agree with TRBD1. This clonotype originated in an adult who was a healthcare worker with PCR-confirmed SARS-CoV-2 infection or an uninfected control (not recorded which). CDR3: CASSPDRGMNTEAFF. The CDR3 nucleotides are TGTGCCAGCAGCCCGGACAGGGGTATGAACACTGAAGCTTTCTTT.